The subject of this entry is one T cell receptor beta chain. What antigen it recognizes has not been identified. No per-base quality is available; no much larger clone lies one base away. These data come from a study of cytomegalovirus exposure and HLA in healthy donors (dated by TCRdb to 2017 to 2019). Broadly, across the study: An earlier analysis of roughly 610 of the donors reported approximately 280 Gb of sequence data and approximately 120 million unique TCR beta sequences obtained from about 179 million T cells. An early release that covered some 630 HLA-typed donors contained approximately 300 gigabases of sequencing data and about 84 million unique TCR sequences. Of the roughly 400 genotyped donors, less than 85% were placed in the genetic ancestry cluster associated with self-reported Caucasian donors. The study aimed to test whether cataloging public T cell receptors could reveal signatures of past pathogen exposure. The study profiled the T cell repertoires of hundreds of subjects by immunosequencing and related them to cytomegalovirus serostatus. Besides the first cohort of roughly 660 subjects, a separate validation cohort made up of 120 different subjects was used. To predict cytomegalovirus infection status, the study combined high-throughput TCR immunosequencing, statistical association of individual TCRs with disease status, and machine learning. A later analysis re-analyzed previously published TCR beta repertoires from several hundred donors and added high-resolution HLA genotyping to study TCR occurrence patterns. Rather than using new phenotypic data, the later analysis identified candidate immune exposures from TCR beta sequences and from how often those sequences occurred across donors. An earlier analysis of approximately 580 of the donors used high-throughput TCR beta sequencing to judge whether each TCR beta V gene segment behaved as functional or pseudogenic. Donor age, sex, ethnicity and CMV serostatus were compiled together with the repertoire data. Genome-wide SNP genotypes for about 65% of the 666 donors were used in a later genetic analysis, which treated that subset as a discovery cohort. All discovery cohort repertoires had been generated using a single sequencing platform. HLA typing included class I and class II loci at four-digit resolution. Typing coverage differed by locus: A, B, C, DRB1 and DQB1 were typed in roughly 620-640 donors, DQA1 in about 550, DPA1 in 600 to 610, and DPB1 in just under 480. About five DR-DQ haplotypes were treated as single units for association and clustering because of strong linkage in the cohort. Across about 370 genotyped donors of the cohort, an average of about 240,000 unique TCR beta nucleotide sequences per donor were sequenced, and roughly a sixth of those sequences were non-productive. The investigation overall reported the following: According to a later genetic analysis, donors in an Asian-associated ancestry cluster had fewer N-insertions in productive TCRs than the approximately 630-donor mean. While some public TCRs were present in many individuals, most TCR sequences turned up only very rarely across donors. A further reported finding was that TCR beta sequences accurately predicted the HLA-A and HLA-B alleles for most subjects in the first cohort. Some IMGT-functional V segments, including TRBV6-2 and TRBV6-3, could not be told apart with the 87-base-pair reads, so those segments were excluded. In a later analysis, TCR association rates were found to vary across HLA loci, with the most associated TCRs seen for DRB1 alleles and the fewest for HLA-C alleles. Linkage disequilibrium might explain the correlated functional status among segregating V segments, but an unknown experimental factor could not be excluded. In an earlier analysis of roughly 500 of the donors, most TCR beta V segments appeared in productive rearrangements about 90% or about 30% of the time, broadly matching IMGT annotations. In a later analysis, most CMV-associated TCR beta chains were found to appear HLA-restricted, with HLA associations seemingly driven largely by CMV exposure. In this cohort, only TCR beta chains were sequenced, and detectable features were limited by the absence of alpha or paired-chain data. Three of the identified cytomegalovirus-associated TCR beta chains were confirmed in vitro to be specific for cytomegalovirus antigens. The authors suggested that the approach could potentially be extended to other disease states and immunological phenotypes. The classifier was reported to diagnose cytomegalovirus status with high specificity and sensitivity in both the original and validation cohorts. Because HLA typing was missing for some donors at each locus, association tests included only the typed subset. Sequencing depth was assumed to be roughly uniform across donors in the presence/absence analyses, though that assumption may not hold. The study listed 164 TCR beta chains as associated with cytomegalovirus. The sequencing pipeline was judged likely to have produced a cluster of highly shared sequence variants as a technical artifact. CMV serostatus was the only immune exposure information available for the cohort. When HLA alleles, especially DR and DQ, strongly co-occurred, attributing TCR associations to individual alleles was difficult. A later analysis found that HLA-associated TCR beta chains were more clonally expanded and had lower generation probabilities than equally common non-associated chains. According to a later analysis, parvovirus B19, influenza, CMV and Epstein-Barr virus appeared linked to several top co-occurrence clusters. At a false discovery rate of 0.05, a later analysis linked 16,951 TCR beta sequences to specific HLA alleles. In a later genetic analysis, a missense DCLRE1C variant was associated with V-gene and J-gene trimming of TCR beta chains, and the association was replicated in an independent cohort. Because counts were too low, 15 to 20 rarely observed V segments, including chromosome 9 orphons, were excluded from the earlier analysis of 587 of the donors.

The cohort consisted of 600 to 750 healthy bone marrow donors. At the time of sampling, every cohort member was nominally healthy, though immune exposures that went unrecorded were likely present. The donor tested CMV seronegative and was one of the 352 seronegative cohort members. Every donor gave a peripheral blood sample, and the peripheral blood mononuclear cells from that sample were used for TCR beta sequencing. The Qiagen DNeasy Blood Extraction Kit was used to extract genomic DNA from the blood cell samples. Receptor libraries were prepared by the immunoSEQ multiplex PCR assay. For the multiplex PCR, a mixture combining 60 forward primers for TCR Vbeta segments and 13 reverse primers for TCR Jbeta segments was used. The CDR3 region of rearranged TCR beta genes was amplified from genomic DNA by a multiplex PCR assay. Amplified TCR beta libraries were sequenced as 87-base-pair reads on the Illumina HiSeq System. In the original analysis: A later analysis tallied around 80 million unique TCR beta chains across the 640 or so repertoires, and around 12 million of those chains were shared by two or more donors. Raw reads were error-corrected and collapsed into unique sequences with a nearest-neighbor algorithm that merged closely related sequences to remove PCR and sequencing errors. CDR3 sequences were aligned to IMGT reference sequences to assign V, D and J gene segments. For a sequence to be retained, a match of at least six nucleotides was required to both a V gene segment and a J gene segment. Rearrangements were called productive when the CDR3 lacked stop codons and stayed in frame with V and J; all others were non-productive. CDR3 was defined according to IMGT convention as the region running from the second conserved V-encoded cysteine to the conserved J-encoded phenylalanine. In an earlier analysis of around 570 of the donors, sequences lacking an unambiguous match to a single V gene segment were excluded. An earlier analysis of a few hundred of the donors called V segments functional above 56.7% productive rearrangements and segregating when the between-donor standard deviation exceeded 5%. To diagnose cytomegalovirus status from the catalog of TCR beta chain sequences, a statistical classification framework was built. A later analysis assigned V and J genes by comparing TCR nucleotide sequences with IMGT/GENE-DB human TR gene sequences. A later analysis assigned CDR3 sequences and most-parsimonious VDJ recombination scenarios with the TCRdist pipeline. In a later analysis, each TCR beta chain was defined by its CDR3 amino acid sequence together with its V-gene family, and reads lacking a unique V-gene family were excluded. In a later analysis, 550 to 650 highly shared, low-generation-probability nucleotide sequences were removed to address suspected cross-contamination and a sequencing artifact. In a later analysis, a clonal expansion index was calculated for each public chain from normalized within-repertoire ranks of inferred template counts. Generation probabilities in a later analysis came from a VDJ recombination model fitted to out-of-frame rearrangements, and those results were checked against IGoR. In a later analysis, hypergeometric tests were used to score TCR-TCR, TCR-HLA and TCR-CMV co-occurrence, with a repertoire-size bias correction applied to TCR pairs. False discovery rates were estimated in a later analysis by permuting HLA or CMV assignments 20 times. A later analysis grouped co-occurring TCRs with DBSCAN, adding TCRdist sequence similarity when clustering within HLA-allele-positive subsets. For co-occurrence clustering, repertoires with fewer than 30,000 or more than 120,000 public chains were excluded, along with roughly 5 repertoires with anomalous nucleotide sharing. TCRdb took over this immuneACCESS table, retaining in-frame rearrangements with V and J assigned. Such tables are incomplete; in checked studies, under half of the missing clones stem from an unresolved V gene, and the remainder is unexplained. V and J calls and clone size are copied from that table; D and trimming were computed from the DNA. In all, the sample holds a few hundred thousand clones, and about 90% of those were seen once. 1.5% to 2% of the sample belongs to the ten largest clones.

Including cysteine and phenylalanine, the CDR3 has 14 amino acids. The CDR3 DNA has 42 bases and is translated from base 1. Via the germline V gene (reference sequence), CDR1 is GTSNPN and CDR2 SVGIG. V is cut by 0 bases and J by 5 bases, and the space between the germline ends is 13 bases. Sequencing was performed on PBMCs. This sequence was found in a girl aged 2-15 years in good health and CMV-seronegative. The chain employs TRBV30 and TRBJ1-2, with TRBD1 perhaps the D gene, on 5 matching bases. The encoded CDR3 is CAWSVAGRRYGYTF. The sequenced DNA: TGTGCCTGGAGTGTTGCAGGGAGGAGGTATGGCTACACCTTC.